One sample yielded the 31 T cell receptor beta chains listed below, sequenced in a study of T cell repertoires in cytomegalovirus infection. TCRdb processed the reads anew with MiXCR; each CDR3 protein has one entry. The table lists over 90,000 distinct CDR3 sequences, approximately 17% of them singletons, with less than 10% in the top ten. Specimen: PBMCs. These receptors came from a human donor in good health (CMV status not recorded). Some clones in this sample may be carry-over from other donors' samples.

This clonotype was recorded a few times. CDR3 DNA: TGCAGTGCAGTGCGGGGGGATGGGGGAACCTACGAGCAGTACTTC. Its protein is CSAVRGDGGTYEQYF. The J gene is TRBJ2-7, the V gene TRBV20-1; 8 bases fit TRBD2. The CDR3 sequence is 15 residues long. Trimming cost V 6 bases and J 2 bases; bases outside gene matches: 12. Germline lookup yields CDR1 DFQATT and CDR2 SNEGSKA (reference sequence).

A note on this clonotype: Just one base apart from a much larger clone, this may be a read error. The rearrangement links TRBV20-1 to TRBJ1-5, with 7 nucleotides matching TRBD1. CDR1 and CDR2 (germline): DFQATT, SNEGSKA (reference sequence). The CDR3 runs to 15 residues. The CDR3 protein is CSAREAGTVGQPHHF. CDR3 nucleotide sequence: TGCAGTGCTAGAGAGGCCGGGACAGTGGGTCAGCCCCATCATTTT.

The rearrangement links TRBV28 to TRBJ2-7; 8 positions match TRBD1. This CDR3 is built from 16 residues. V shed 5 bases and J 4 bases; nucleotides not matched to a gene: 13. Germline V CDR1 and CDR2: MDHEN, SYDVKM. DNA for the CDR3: TGTGCCAGCAGTACCCTCGGGACAGGTCATAATTACGAGCAGTACTTC. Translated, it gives CASSTLGTGHNYEQYF.

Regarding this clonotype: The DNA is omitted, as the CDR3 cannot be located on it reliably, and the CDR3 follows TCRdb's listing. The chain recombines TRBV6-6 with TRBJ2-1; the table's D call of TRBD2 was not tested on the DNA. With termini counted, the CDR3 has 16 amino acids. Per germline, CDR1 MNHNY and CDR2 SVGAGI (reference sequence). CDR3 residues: CASSYSVAGGIDEEFF.

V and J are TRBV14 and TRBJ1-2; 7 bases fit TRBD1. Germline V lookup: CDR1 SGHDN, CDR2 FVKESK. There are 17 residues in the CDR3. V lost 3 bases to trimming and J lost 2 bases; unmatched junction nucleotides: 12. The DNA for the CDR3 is TGTGCCAGCAGCCAGGATCGACAGGGCCCCCGAAACTATGGCTACACCTTC. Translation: CASSQDRQGPRNYGYTF.

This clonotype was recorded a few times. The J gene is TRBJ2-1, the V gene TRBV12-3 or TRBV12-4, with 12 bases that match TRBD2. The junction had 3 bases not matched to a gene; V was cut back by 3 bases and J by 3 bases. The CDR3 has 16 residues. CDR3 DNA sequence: TGTGCCAGCAGTTTCGGACTAGCGGGGATCTACAATGAGCAGTTCTTC. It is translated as CASSFGLAGIYNEQFF.

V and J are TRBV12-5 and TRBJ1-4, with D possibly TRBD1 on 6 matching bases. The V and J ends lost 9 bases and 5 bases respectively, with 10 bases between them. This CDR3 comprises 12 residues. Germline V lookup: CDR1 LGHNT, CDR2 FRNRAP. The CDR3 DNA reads TGTGCTAGCAGGGGCGCGAATGAAAAACTGTTTTTT. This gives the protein CASRGANEKLFF.

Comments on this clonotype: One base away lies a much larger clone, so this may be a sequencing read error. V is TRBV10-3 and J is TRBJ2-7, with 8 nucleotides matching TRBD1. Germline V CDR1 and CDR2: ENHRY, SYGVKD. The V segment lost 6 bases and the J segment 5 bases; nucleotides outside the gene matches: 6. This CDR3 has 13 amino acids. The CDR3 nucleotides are TGTGCCATCAGAGGGCAGGGGGCCCACGAGCAGTACTTC. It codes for CAIRGQGAHEQYF.

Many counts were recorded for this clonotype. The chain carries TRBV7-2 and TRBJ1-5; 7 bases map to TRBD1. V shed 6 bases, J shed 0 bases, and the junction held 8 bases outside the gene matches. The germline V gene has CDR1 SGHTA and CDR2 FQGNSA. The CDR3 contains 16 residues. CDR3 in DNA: TGTGCCAGCAGTCCTACGAGGGGGCATAGCAATCAGCCCCAGCATTTT. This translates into CASSPTRGHSNQPQHF. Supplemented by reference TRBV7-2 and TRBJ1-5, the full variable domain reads GAGVSQSPSNKVTEKGKDVELRCDPISGHTALYWYRQSLGQGLEFLIYFQGNSAPDKSGLPSDRFSAERTGGSVSTLTIQRTQQEDSAVYLCASSPTRGHSNQPQHFGDGTRLSIL.

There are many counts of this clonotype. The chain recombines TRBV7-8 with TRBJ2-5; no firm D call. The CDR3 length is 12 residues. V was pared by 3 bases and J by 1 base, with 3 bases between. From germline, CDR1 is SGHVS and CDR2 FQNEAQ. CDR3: CASSFIQETQYF. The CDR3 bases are TGTGCCAGCAGCTTTATCCAAGAGACCCAGTACTTC.

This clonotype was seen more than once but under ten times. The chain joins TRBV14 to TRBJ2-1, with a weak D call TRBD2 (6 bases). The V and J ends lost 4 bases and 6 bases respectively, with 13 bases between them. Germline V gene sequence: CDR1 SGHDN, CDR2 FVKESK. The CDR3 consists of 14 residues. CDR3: CASSRRGISNEQFF. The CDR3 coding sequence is TGTGCCAGCAGCCGTCGGGGGATTAGCAATGAGCAGTTCTTC.

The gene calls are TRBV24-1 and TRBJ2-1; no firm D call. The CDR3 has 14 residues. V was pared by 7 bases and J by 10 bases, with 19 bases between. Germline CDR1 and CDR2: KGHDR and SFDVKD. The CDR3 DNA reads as TGTGCCACCAGGGACGACGCCGGACCCTCGGAGCAGTTCTTC. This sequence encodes CATRDDAGPSEQFF.

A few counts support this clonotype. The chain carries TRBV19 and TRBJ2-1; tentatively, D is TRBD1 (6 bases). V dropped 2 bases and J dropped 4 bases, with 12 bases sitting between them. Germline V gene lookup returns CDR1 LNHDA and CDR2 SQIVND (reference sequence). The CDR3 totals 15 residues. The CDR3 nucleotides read TGTGCCAGTAGTATACAGGGGACGGAATACAATGAGCAGTTCTTC. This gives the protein CASSIQGTEYNEQFF.

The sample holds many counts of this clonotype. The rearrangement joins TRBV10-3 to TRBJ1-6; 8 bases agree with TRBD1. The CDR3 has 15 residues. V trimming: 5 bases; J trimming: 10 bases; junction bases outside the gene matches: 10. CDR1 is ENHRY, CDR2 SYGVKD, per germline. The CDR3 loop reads CAISLTTGDGSPLHF. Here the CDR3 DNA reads TGTGCCATCAGTCTTACGACAGGGGATGGATCACCCCTCCACTTT.

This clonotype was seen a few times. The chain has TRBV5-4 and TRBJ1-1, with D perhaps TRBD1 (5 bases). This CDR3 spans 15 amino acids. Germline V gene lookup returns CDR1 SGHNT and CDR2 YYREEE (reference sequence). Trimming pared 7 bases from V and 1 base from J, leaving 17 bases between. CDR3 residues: CASRPGLDSNTEAFF. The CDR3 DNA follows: TGTGCCAGCCGTCCGGGGCTGGACTCGAACACTGAAGCTTTCTTT.

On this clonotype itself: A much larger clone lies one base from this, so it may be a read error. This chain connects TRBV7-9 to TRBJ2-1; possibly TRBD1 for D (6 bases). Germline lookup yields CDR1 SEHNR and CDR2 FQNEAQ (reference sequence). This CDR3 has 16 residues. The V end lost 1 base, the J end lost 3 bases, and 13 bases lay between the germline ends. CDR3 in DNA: TGTGCCAGCAGCTTAGTACCGGGACACGGCTACAATGAGCAGTTCTTC. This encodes CASSLVPGHGYNEQFF.

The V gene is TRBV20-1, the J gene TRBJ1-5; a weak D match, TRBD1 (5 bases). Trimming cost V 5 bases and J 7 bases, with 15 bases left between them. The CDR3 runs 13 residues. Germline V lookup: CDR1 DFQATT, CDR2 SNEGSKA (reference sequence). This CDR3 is CSAGGKKNQPQHF. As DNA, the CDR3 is TGCAGTGCTGGGGGGAAAAAGAACCAGCCCCAGCATTTT.

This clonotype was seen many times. The CDR3 region has the DNA TGTGCCAGCGGACGGACAGGGGGGAACACTGAAGCTTTCTTT. The encoded protein is CASGRTGGNTEAFF. This sequence joins TRBV5-6 and TRBJ1-1; 10 positions agree with TRBD1. CDR1 and CDR2 (germline): SGHDT, YYEEEE. The trim removed 7 bases at V and 1 base at J, leaving 4 bases unmatched. The CDR3 is 14 amino acids.

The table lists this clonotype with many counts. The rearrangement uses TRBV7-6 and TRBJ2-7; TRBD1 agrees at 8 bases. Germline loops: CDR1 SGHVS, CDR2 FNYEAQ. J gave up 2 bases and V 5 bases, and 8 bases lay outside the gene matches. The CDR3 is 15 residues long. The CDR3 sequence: CASSGAQGATYEQYF. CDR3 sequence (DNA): TGTGCCAGCAGCGGGGCGCAGGGGGCTACCTACGAGCAGTACTTC.

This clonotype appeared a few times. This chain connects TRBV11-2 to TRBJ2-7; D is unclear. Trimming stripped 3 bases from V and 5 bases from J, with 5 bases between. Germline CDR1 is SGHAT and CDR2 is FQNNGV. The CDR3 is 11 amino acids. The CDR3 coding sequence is TGTGCCAGCAGCTTGAGGCACGAGCAGTACTTC. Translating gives CASSLRHEQYF.

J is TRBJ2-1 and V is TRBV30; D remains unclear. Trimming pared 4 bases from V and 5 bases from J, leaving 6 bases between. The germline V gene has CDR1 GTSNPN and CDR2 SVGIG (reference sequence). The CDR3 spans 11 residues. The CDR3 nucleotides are TGTGCCTGGACAGCGAACAATGAGCAGTTCTTC. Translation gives CAWTANNEQFF.

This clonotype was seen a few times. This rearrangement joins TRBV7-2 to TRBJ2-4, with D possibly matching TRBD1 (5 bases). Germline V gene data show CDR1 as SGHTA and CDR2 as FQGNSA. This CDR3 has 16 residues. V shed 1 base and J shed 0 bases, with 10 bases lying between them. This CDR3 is CASSLGQLLAKNIQYF. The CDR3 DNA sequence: TGTGCCAGCAGCTTAGGACAGCTACTAGCCAAAAACATTCAGTACTTC. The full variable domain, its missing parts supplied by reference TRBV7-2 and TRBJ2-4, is GAGVSQSPSNKVTEKGKDVELRCDPISGHTALYWYRQSLGQGLEFLIYFQGNSAPDKSGLPSDRFSAERTGGSVSTLTIQRTQQEDSAVYLCASSLGQLLAKNIQYFGAGTRLSVL.

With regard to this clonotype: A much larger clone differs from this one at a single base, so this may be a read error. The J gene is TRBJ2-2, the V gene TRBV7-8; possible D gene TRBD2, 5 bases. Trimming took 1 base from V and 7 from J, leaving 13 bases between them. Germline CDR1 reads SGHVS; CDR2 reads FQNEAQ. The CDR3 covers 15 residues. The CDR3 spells CASSLGSAGSGELFF. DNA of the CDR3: TGTGCCAGCAGCTTAGGCAGCGCTGGGAGCGGGGAGCTGTTTTTT. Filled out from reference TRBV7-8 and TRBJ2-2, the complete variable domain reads GAGVSQSPRYKVAKRGQDVALRCDPISGHVSLFWYQQALGQGPEFLTYFQNEAQLDKSGLPSDRFFAERPEGSVSTLKIQRTQQEDSAVYLCASSLGSAGSGELFFGEGSRLTVL.

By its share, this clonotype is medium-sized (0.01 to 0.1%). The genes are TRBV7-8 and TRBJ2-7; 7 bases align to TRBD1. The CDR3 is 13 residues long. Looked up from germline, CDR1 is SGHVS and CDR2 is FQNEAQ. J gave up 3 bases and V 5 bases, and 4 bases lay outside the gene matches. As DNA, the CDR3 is TGTGCCAGCAGCCCGGGGACAGTCTACGAGCAGTACTTC. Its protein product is CASSPGTVYEQYF.

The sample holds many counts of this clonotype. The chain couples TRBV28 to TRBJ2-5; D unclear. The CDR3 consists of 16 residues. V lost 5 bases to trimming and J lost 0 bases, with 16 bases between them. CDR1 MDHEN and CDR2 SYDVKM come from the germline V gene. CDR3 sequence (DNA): TGTGCCAGCAGTACGCGTGCGGACGGGTACCAAGAGACCCAGTACTTC. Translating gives CASSTRADGYQETQYF. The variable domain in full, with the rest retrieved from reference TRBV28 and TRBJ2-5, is DVKVTQSSRYLVKRTGEKVFLECVQDMDHENMFWYRQDPGLGLRLIYFSYDVKMKEKGDIPEGYSVSREKKERFSLILESASTNQTSMYLCASSTRADGYQETQYFGPGTRLLVL.

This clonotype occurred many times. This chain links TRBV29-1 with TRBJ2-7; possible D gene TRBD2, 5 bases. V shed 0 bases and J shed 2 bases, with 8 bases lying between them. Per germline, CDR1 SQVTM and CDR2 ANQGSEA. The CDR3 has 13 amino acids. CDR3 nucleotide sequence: TGCAGCGTTGAAGAAGAGGGAACCTACGAGCAGTACTTC. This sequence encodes CSVEEEGTYEQYF.

In DNA form, the CDR3 reads TGCGCCAGCGGCCCGCCCCGGGGCGGGGTGGCGAACACTGAAGCTTTCTTT. This translates into CASGPPRGGVANTEAFF. This sequence joins TRBV5-1 and TRBJ1-1; TRBD1 is a possible D gene (5 bases). Trimming removed 7 bases from V and 1 base from J, with 23 bases in between. The length of the CDR3 is 17 residues. Germline-derived CDR1 and CDR2 are SGHRS and YFSETQ.

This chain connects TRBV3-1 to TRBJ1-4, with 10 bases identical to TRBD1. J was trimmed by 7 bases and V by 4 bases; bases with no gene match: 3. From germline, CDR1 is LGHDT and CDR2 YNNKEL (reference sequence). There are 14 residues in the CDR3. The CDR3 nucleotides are TGTGCCAGCAGCCCCCGGGACAGGGGTGAAAAACTGTTTTTT. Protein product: CASSPRDRGEKLFF.

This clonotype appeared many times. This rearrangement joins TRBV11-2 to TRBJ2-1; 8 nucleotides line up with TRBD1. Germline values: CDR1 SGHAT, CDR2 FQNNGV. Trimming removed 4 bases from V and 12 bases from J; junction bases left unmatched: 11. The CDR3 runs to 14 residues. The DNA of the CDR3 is TGTGCCAGCAGCTCCTCTACACTCGGGACAGGGCAGTTCTTC. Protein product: CASSSSTLGTGQFF.

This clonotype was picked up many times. The CDR3 DNA is TGTGCCAGCAGCCCCCGGACAGGGTTATCGGAGACCCAGTACTTC. Amino acids: CASSPRTGLSETQYF. The rearrangement uses TRBV7-2 and TRBJ2-5, with 8 bases aligning to TRBD1. The CDR3 has 15 residues. Germline CDR1 SGHTA, CDR2 FQGNSA. V lost 5 bases and J lost 5; bases outside the gene matches: 10.

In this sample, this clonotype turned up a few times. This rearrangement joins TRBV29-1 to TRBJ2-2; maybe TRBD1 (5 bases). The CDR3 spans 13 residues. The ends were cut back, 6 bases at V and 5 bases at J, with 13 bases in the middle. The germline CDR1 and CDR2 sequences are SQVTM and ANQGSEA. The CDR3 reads CSVRIQVTGELFF. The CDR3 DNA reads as TGCAGCGTACGGATACAGGTTACCGGGGAGCTGTTTTTT.